The 30 T cell receptor beta chains below come from one sample, sequenced in a study of post-analysis software for immune sequencing data. Prepared libraries of TCR beta cDNA carried unique molecular identifiers. TCRdb recomputed calls from the PCR reads with MiXCR, one row per CDR3 protein. The sample yields about 160,000 distinct CDR3 sequences, around 34% seen once. Sequencing was performed on blood, taken after autologous hematopoietic stem cell transplantation. These receptors were collected from a girl aged 5 to 17 with multiple sclerosis.

The chain has TRBV5-1 and TRBJ2-3; D unresolved. The CDR3 loop spans 14 amino acids. CDR1 SGHRS and CDR2 YFSETQ come from the germline V gene. DNA of the CDR3: TGCGCGTCAGGCGGATATACAAACACAGATACGCAGTATTTT. This encodes CASGGYTNTDTQYF.

This sequence joins TRBV9 and TRBJ2-4, with a possible D match to TRBD2 (5 bases). The end of the DNA aligns better with TRBJ2-7, so the J call may be wrong. The CDR3 runs 14 residues. Germline CDR1 SGDLS, CDR2 YYNGEE. CDR3 in amino acids: CASSVADSSVEQYF. CDR3 DNA sequence: TGTGCCAGCAGCGTAGCGGACTCCTCCGTCGAGCAGTACTTC.

This clonotype has a count of ten or more. DNA for the CDR3: TGCAGTGCTACTCGGGACCCCGTCTACGAGCAGTACTTC. Translated, it gives CSATRDPVYEQYF. V is TRBV20-1 and J is TRBJ2-7; either TRBD1 or TRBD2 may fit D (5 bases each). Germline CDR1 DFQATT, CDR2 SNEGSKA (reference sequence). This CDR3 is built from 13 residues. V lost 4 bases to trimming and J lost 3 bases, with 13 bases between them.

This clonotype appeared once. The chain joins TRBV7-3 to TRBJ2-1; 16 nucleotides match TRBD2. This CDR3 region has 21 residues. Germline values: CDR1 SGHTA, CDR2 FQGTGA. V trimming: 5 bases; J trimming: 0 bases; junction bases outside the gene matches: 13. CDR3 sequence reads: CASSPRGAGLAGGSSYNEQFF. The DNA for the CDR3 is TGTGCCAGCAGCCCAAGGGGGGCGGGACTAGCGGGAGGGAGCTCCTACAATGAGCAGTTCTTC. Full variable domain (remainder filled in from reference TRBV7-3 and TRBJ2-1): GAGVSQTPSNKVTEKGKYVELRCDPISGHTALYWYRQSLGQGPEFLIYFQGTGAADDSGLPNDRFFAVRPEGSVSTLKIQRTERGDSAVYLCASSPRGAGLAGGSSYNEQFFGPGTRLTVL.

This clonotype was observed at least ten times. The rearrangement uses TRBV27 and TRBJ1-2; D is unclear. Between the trimmed V and J ends, which lost 0 bases and 1 base, there was a span of 12 bases. Germline V CDR1 and CDR2: MNHEY, SMNVEV (reference sequence). This CDR3 is built from 16 residues. The CDR3 bases are TGTGCCAGCAGTTTATCTTTCAGTACCAGTAACTATGGCTACACCTTC. It codes for CASSLSFSTSNYGYTF.

This clonotype showed up many times. The chain has TRBV7-2 and TRBJ2-1; weak D call: TRBD2 (6 bases). V was pared by 0 bases and J by 8 bases, with 11 bases between. CDR1 and CDR2 (germline): SGHTA, FQGNSA. The CDR3 loop spans 14 amino acids. The CDR3 DNA follows: TGTGCCAGCAGCTTAGCCGGGGGTGGAGATGAGCAGTTCTTC. Its translation: CASSLAGGGDEQFF.

Many counts were recorded for this clonotype. The J gene is TRBJ2-1, the V gene TRBV20-1; TRBD2 is a possible D gene (6 bases). Germline V gives CDR1 DFQATT, CDR2 SNEGSKA (reference sequence). V was clipped by 4 bases and J by 9 bases, with 25 bases between them. This CDR3 spans 16 amino acids. The CDR3, as DNA: TGCAGTGCTAAAGTGGGCGTTTTCGGGAGCTGGGGTGAGCAGTTCTTC. Its protein product is CSAKVGVFGSWGEQFF.

The V gene is TRBV28, the J gene TRBJ1-5; TRBD1 is a possible D gene (6 bases). CDR1 is MDHEN and CDR2 is SYDVKM in the germline V gene. The CDR3 is 14 residues long. Trimming cost V 6 bases and J 5 bases, with 14 bases left between them. CDR3 protein: CASRGDTRYQPQHF. In DNA, the CDR3 is TGTGCCAGCAGAGGGGACACCCGCTATCAGCCCCAGCATTTT.

The V and J genes are TRBV7-6 and TRBJ2-1; 13 bases are shared with TRBD2. Germline trimming cut 5 bases from V and 2 bases from J; bases unmatched to any gene: 9. The CDR3 loop spans 18 amino acids. Germline V lookup: CDR1 SGHVS, CDR2 FNYEAQ. CDR3 loop: CASSPGTSGIGPYNEQFF. The CDR3 DNA follows: TGTGCCAGCAGCCCGGGGACTAGCGGGATCGGCCCCTACAATGAGCAGTTCTTC.

The chain links TRBV6-5 to TRBJ2-7; TRBD1 is a possible D gene (6 bases). Germline loops: CDR1 MNHEY, CDR2 SVGAGI. Trimming cost V 5 bases and J 7 bases, with 21 bases left between them. The CDR3 spans 15 residues. CDR3 DNA: TGTGCCAGCAGTCACAACGGGATTGGGACACGAGAGCAGTACTTC. This codes for CASSHNGIGTREQYF.

This clonotype appeared a few times. This chain connects TRBV5-1 to TRBJ1-5; perhaps TRBD1 as D (6 bases). V lost 3 bases and J 1 base, leaving 11 bases between the germline ends. Germline CDR1 SGHRS, CDR2 YFSETQ. This CDR3 has 15 amino acids. The CDR3 protein is CASSWAGASNQPQHF. Written as DNA, the CDR3 is TGCGCCAGCAGCTGGGCAGGGGCGAGCAATCAGCCCCAGCATTTT.

This clonotype has at least ten counts. CDR3 protein: CSVERLADSGTQYF. DNA for the CDR3: TGCAGCGTTGAAAGGCTAGCGGATAGCGGTACGCAGTATTTT. The gene calls are TRBV29-1 and TRBJ2-3; 7 positions match TRBD2. Germline V gene lookup returns CDR1 SQVTM and CDR2 ANQGSEA. This CDR3 is 14 amino acids long. J gave up 8 bases and V 2 bases, and 10 bases lay outside the gene matches.

This rearrangement joins TRBV12-3 or TRBV12-4 to TRBJ1-2; a weak D match, TRBD1 (6 bases). Deletions cut 1 base from V and 6 bases from J, with 12 bases between. The CDR3 contains 14 residues. In DNA form, the CDR3 reads TGTGCCAGCAGTTTAGAGGACAGCGCTCATGGCTACACCTTC. Its protein product is CASSLEDSAHGYTF.

For this clonotype: Germline is not matched at one junction end, which may reflect a read error. The chain carries TRBV3-1 and TRBJ2-1; 13 nucleotides align to TRBD2. From germline, CDR1 is LGHDT and CDR2 YNNKEL (reference sequence). The CDR3 is made up of 18 amino acids. The CDR3 loop reads CASTQLAGGVPTHNEQFF. In DNA, the CDR3 is TGTGCCAGCACCCAACTAGCGGGAGGGGTGCCCACCCACAATGAGCAGTTCTTC.

The chain couples TRBV5-1 to TRBJ2-5; the match to TRBD2 covers 14 bases. V lost 4 bases, J lost 5 bases, and 10 bases stayed unmatched. Germline CDR1 reads SGHRS; CDR2 reads YFSETQ. The CDR3 length is 17 residues. The chain's CDR3 is CASSPPGGLAGVETQYF. The CDR3 nucleotides are TGCGCCAGCAGCCCCCCGGGGGGACTAGCGGGAGTGGAGACCCAGTACTTC.

This clonotype showed up just a few times. Here the CDR3 reads CASSWGGGQEESEQYF. The CDR3 nucleotides are TGTGCCAGCAGTTGGGGAGGAGGACAGGAAGAATCCGAGCAGTACTTC. The gene calls are TRBV7-9 and TRBJ2-7, with D possibly TRBD1 on 7 matching bases. Trimming stripped 6 bases from V and 6 bases from J, with 24 bases between. The CDR3 is made up of 16 amino acids. The germline CDR1 and CDR2 sequences are SEHNR and FQNEAQ (reference sequence).

This clonotype has more than one count but fewer than ten. The chain joins TRBV7-2 to TRBJ2-5; D call uncertain. This CDR3 comprises 15 residues. V was trimmed by 1 base and J by 2 bases, leaving 11 bases between them. Germline CDR1 SGHTA, CDR2 FQGNSA. The CDR3 here is CASSLVTAWQETQYF. As DNA, the CDR3 is TGTGCCAGCAGCTTAGTAACTGCGTGGCAAGAGACCCAGTACTTC.

The chain is built from TRBV3-1 and TRBJ2-5, with a weak D call TRBD1 (6 bases). This CDR3 is built from 20 residues. V was cut by 0 bases and J by 2 bases, with 25 bases left in between. Germline V gene sequence: CDR1 LGHDT, CDR2 YNNKEL (reference sequence). CDR3 sequence: CASSQDEFGQSDGAQETQYF. CDR3 coding DNA: TGTGCCAGCAGCCAAGATGAGTTTGGACAGTCAGATGGGGCACAAGAGACCCAGTACTTC.

The gene calls are TRBV14 and TRBJ2-7; D is perhaps TRBD2 (5 bases). CDR1 is SGHDN, CDR2 FVKESK, per germline. V was pared by 1 base and J by 2 bases, with 24 bases between. The CDR3 totals 19 residues. The DNA of the CDR3 is TGTGCCAGCAGCCAAGGCTGGCGGTCGGAGGCCTGGCCCGCCTACGAGCAGTACTTC. Amino acid sequence: CASSQGWRSEAWPAYEQYF.

The chain has TRBV12-3 or TRBV12-4 and TRBJ1-2, with 8 bases identical to TRBD1. CDR3 length: 13 residues. Unmatched junction bases numbered 7, after V lost 6 bases and J lost 7 bases. The CDR3 DNA sequence: TGTGCCAGCAGCCGACAGGGGCCGGTTGGCTACACCTTC. Translating gives CASSRQGPVGYTF.

The chain combines TRBV9 with TRBJ2-1; D may match TRBD1 or TRBD2 (5 bases each). The CDR3 length is 15 residues. Trimming removed 3 bases from V and 9 bases from J, with 19 bases in between. Germline V gene lookup returns CDR1 SGDLS and CDR2 YYNGEE. The CDR3 region has the DNA TGTGCCAGCAGCGAGTCCGGGACGGCTGGTAGTGAGCAGTTCTTC. As protein: CASSESGTAGSEQFF.

There are a few counts of this clonotype. This chain connects TRBV7-6 to TRBJ2-7; D possibly corresponds to TRBD1 (5 bases). Germline-derived CDR1 and CDR2 are SGHVS and FNYEAQ. The CDR3 covers 14 residues. Trimming pared 4 bases from V and 4 bases from J, leaving 14 bases between. CDR3 nucleotide sequence: TGTGCCAGCAGCTCGAGGCAGGGATCTTACGAGCAGTACTTC. Protein: CASSSRQGSYEQYF. The entire variable domain, with the rest obtained from reference TRBV7-6 and TRBJ2-7, is as follows: GAGVSQSPRYKVTKRGQDVALRCDPISGHVSLYWYRQALGQGPEFLTYFNYEAQQDKSGLPNDRFSAERPEGSISTLTIQRTEQRDSAMYRCASSSRQGSYEQYFGPGTRLTVT.

Turning to this clonotype: This may be a read error: a much more frequent sequence differs by one nucleotide. The rearrangement uses TRBV29-1 and TRBJ2-1; D ambiguous. Germline lookup yields CDR1 SQVTM and CDR2 ANQGSEA. The ends were cut back, 5 bases at V and 5 bases at J, with 13 bases in the middle. The CDR3 spans 13 residues. The CDR3 region is CSVYQYGDNEQFF. The CDR3 coding sequence is TGCAGCGTTTATCAGTACGGCGACAATGAGCAGTTCTTC.

This rearrangement joins TRBV6-5 to TRBJ2-3, with a tentative D call TRBD1 (6 bases). This CDR3 region has 11 residues. V lost 6 bases to trimming and J lost 6 bases, with 7 bases between them. Germline V gene data show CDR1 as MNHEY and CDR2 as SVGAGI. In DNA, the CDR3 is TGTGCCAGCAGCCAGGGGGATACGCAGTATTTT. This sequence encodes CASSQGDTQYF.

Of note for this clonotype: This may arise from a read error, as a much more abundant clone is one base away. This chain connects TRBV12-3 or TRBV12-4 to TRBJ2-5; D gene ambiguous. The V and J ends lost 2 bases and 6 bases respectively, with 10 bases between them. The CDR3 is 13 amino acids. The CDR3 here is CASSLWPQKTQYF. DNA for the CDR3: TGTGCCAGCAGTTTATGGCCGCAAAAGACCCAGTACTTC.

This chain links TRBV12-3 or TRBV12-4 with TRBJ1-1; D might be TRBD1 (5 bases). The V and J ends lost 7 bases and 5 bases respectively, with 17 bases between them. The CDR3 has 14 residues. The CDR3 coding sequence is TGTGCCAGCACCACTTGGCAGGGTGGGACTGAAGCTTTCTTT. Amino acid sequence: CASTTWQGGTEAFF.

The genes are TRBV20-1 and TRBJ1-2, with 8 bases that match TRBD1. This CDR3 region has 12 residues. Trimming took 4 bases from V and 8 from J; bases not matched to a gene: 6. In germline, CDR1 is DFQATT, CDR2 SNEGSKA (reference sequence). The CDR3 here is CSATGQVEGYTF. In nucleotides, the CDR3 is TGCAGTGCTACGGGACAGGTCGAAGGCTACACCTTC.

Here the CDR3 reads CASSLVLDEQFF. Here the CDR3 DNA reads TGTGCCAGCAGCTTAGTGCTCGATGAGCAGTTCTTC. This chain joins TRBV7-2 and TRBJ2-1; D gene uncertain. Germline CDR1 is SGHTA and CDR2 is FQGNSA. This CDR3 region has 12 residues. The V and J ends lost 1 base and 8 bases respectively, with 6 bases between them.

This clonotype came up many times. This sequence joins TRBV7-9 and TRBJ2-7; 7 nucleotides line up with TRBD1. The germline CDR1 and CDR2 sequences are SEHNR and FQNEAQ (reference sequence). Germline trimming cut 5 bases from V and 5 bases from J; bases unmatched to any gene: 6. The length of the CDR3 is 13 residues. The DNA for the CDR3 is TGTGCCAGCAGCCGTAGGGACAGCCACGAGCAGTACTTC. Protein: CASSRRDSHEQYF.

A few counts support this clonotype. V is TRBV7-9 and J is TRBJ2-7, with 11 bases lining up with TRBD2. The length of the CDR3 is 15 residues. V was pared by 4 bases and J by 4 bases, with 6 bases of the junction left unmatched. CDR1 and CDR2 (germline): SEHNR, FQNEAQ (reference sequence). The CDR3 here is CASSSTTSGIYEQYF. CDR3 in DNA: TGTGCCAGCAGCTCAACGACTAGCGGGATTTACGAGCAGTACTTC.